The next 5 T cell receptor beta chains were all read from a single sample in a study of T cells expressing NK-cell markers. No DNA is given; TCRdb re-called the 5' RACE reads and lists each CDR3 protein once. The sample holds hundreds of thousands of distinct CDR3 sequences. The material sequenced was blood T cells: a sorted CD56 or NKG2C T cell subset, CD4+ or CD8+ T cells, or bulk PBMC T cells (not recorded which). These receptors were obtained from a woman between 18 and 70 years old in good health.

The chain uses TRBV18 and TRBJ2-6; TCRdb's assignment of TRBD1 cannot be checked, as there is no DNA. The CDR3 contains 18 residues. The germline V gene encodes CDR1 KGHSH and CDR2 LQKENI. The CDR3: CASSPRTGSLSGANVLTF. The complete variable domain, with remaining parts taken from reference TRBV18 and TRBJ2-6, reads NAGVMQNPRHLVRRRGQEARLRCSPMKGHSHVYWYRQLPEEGLKFMVYLQKENIIDESGMPKERFSAEFPKEGPSILRIQQVVRGDSAAYFCASSPRTGSLSGANVLTFGAGSRLTVL.

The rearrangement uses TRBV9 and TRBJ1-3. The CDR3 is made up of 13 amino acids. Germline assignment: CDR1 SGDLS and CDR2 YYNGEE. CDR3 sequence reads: CASSVDQGDTIYF.

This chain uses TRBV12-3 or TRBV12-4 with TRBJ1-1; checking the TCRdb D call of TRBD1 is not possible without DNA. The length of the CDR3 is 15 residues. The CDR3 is CASSLKSGRGTEAFF.

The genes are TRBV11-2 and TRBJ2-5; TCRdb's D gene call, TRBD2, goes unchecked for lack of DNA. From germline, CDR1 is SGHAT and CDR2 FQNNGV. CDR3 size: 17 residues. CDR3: CASSPTGGLYILETQYF.

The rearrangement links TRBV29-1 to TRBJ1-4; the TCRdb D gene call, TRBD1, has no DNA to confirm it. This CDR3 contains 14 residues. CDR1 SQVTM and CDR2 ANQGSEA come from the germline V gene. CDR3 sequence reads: CSALRGPGDEKLFF.